Below, 9 T cell receptor beta chains from the same sample are listed, as sequenced in a study of radiotherapy plus CTLA-4 blockade in lung cancer. Profiling relied on immunoSEQ multiplex PCR, and the TCRdb table lists in-frame clones only, not all of them. The table records about 28,000 clones, 70% to 80% of them present only once. This sample comprised peripheral blood, obtained from a patient treated with radiotherapy plus ipilimumab. The receptors stem from a human donor with non-small cell lung cancer that progressed on radiotherapy plus ipilimumab.

This clone showed up just once. This chain uses TRBV5-1 with TRBJ1-1; a weak D match, TRBD1 (6 bases). Trimming took 4 bases from V and 3 from J, leaving 13 bases between them. Germline V lookup: CDR1 SGHRS, CDR2 YFSETQ. The CDR3 spans 14 residues. CDR3 sequence: CASSPTQGYTEAFF. Here the CDR3 DNA reads TGCGCCAGCAGCCCAACACAGGGATACACTGAAGCTTTCTTT.

The chain joins TRBV4-2 to TRBJ2-1; D might be TRBD2 (5 bases). The CDR3 is made up of 18 amino acids. Germline CDR1 is LGHNA and CDR2 is YNFKEQ. Trimming left V 0 bases short and J 0 bases short, with 15 bases between. The CDR3 sequence: CASSQDRAGISSYNEQFF. The CDR3 nucleotides read TGTGCCAGCAGCCAAGATCGGGCGGGCATAAGCTCCTACAATGAGCAGTTCTTC.

In this sample, this clone turned up once. This chain uses TRBV6-1 with TRBJ2-3, with 8 bases matching TRBD2. The J segment lost 3 bases and the V segment lost 6 bases, leaving 5 bases of the junction unmatched. CDR3 length equals 14 residues. The germline V gene has CDR1 MNHNS and CDR2 SASEGT. The CDR3 bases are TGTGCCAGCAGGCGGGAGGTGCTGACAGATACGCAGTATTTT. Protein product: CASRREVLTDTQYF.

The genes are TRBV4-2 and TRBJ1-1, with D maybe TRBD1 (6 bases). Trimming pared 3 bases from V and 3 bases from J, leaving 14 bases between. The germline V gene encodes CDR1 LGHNA and CDR2 YNFKEQ. The CDR3 spans 15 residues. The chain's CDR3 is CASSQTPGQDTEAFF. DNA of the CDR3: TGTGCCAGCAGCCAGACTCCGGGACAAGACACTGAAGCTTTCTTT.

This chain connects TRBV11-3 to TRBJ2-3, with D possibly called TRBD1 or TRBD2 (5 bases each). The CDR3 is 16 amino acids. The germline gives CDR1 SGHNT, CDR2 YENEEA. Trimming left V 6 bases short and J 3 bases short, with 19 bases between. The CDR3 DNA sequence: TGTGCCAGCAGGAGGGCGCGGCTGAGGGGTACAGATACGCAGTATTTT. This codes for CASRRARLRGTDTQYF.

This sequence joins TRBV9 and TRBJ1-4; 8 bases match TRBD1. V lost 0 bases to trimming and J lost 11 bases; unmatched junction nucleotides: 3. CDR1 and CDR2 (germline): SGDLS, YYNGEE. CDR3 size: 13 residues. CDR3 sequence reads: CASSVGGQEKLFF. The CDR3 DNA sequence: TGTGCCAGCAGCGTAGGGGGACAGGAGAAACTGTTTTTT.

Worth noting for this clone: A junction boundary mismatches the germline segment, possibly from a read error. The genes are TRBV7-7 and TRBJ1-1, with unresolved D. CDR3 length equals 14 residues. Germline V gives CDR1 SSHAT, CDR2 FNYEAQ (reference sequence). As DNA, the CDR3 is TGTGCTAGCAGCTTATCCCTGTTGGACTCTGAAGCTTTCTTT. Translated: CASSLSLLDSEAFF.

J is TRBJ2-6 and V is TRBV5-1; D not certain. The V end lost 3 bases, the J end lost 2 bases, and 9 bases lay between the germline ends. Germline CDR1 reads SGHRS; CDR2 reads YFSETQ. CDR3 length: 15 amino acids. The chain's CDR3 is CASSSEVAGANVLTF. CDR3 DNA: TGCGCCAGCAGCTCCGAGGTAGCTGGGGCCAACGTCCTGACTTTC.

This rearrangement joins TRBV15 to TRBJ2-5; D unclear. V dropped 2 bases and J dropped 3 bases, with 10 bases sitting between them. CDR3 length: 14 residues. The germline V gene encodes CDR1 LNHNV and CDR2 YYDKDF (reference sequence). For the CDR3, the DNA is TGTGCCACCAGCAGACCTCCGGAGAAAGAGACCCAGTACTTC. Its protein product is CATSRPPEKETQYF.